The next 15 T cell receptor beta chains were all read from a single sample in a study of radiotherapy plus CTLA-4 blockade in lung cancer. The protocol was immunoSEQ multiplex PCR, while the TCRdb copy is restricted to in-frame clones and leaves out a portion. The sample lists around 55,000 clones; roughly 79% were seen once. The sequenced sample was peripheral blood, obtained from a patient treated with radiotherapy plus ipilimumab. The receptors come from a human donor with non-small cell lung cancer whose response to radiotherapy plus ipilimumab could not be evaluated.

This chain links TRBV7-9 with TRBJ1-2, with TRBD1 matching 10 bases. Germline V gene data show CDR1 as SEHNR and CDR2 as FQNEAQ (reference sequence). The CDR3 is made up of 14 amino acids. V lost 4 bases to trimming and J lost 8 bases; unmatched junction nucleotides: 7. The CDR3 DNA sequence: TGTGCCAGCAGCTCAGGGACAGGGGACAAGGGCTACACCTTC. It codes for CASSSGTGDKGYTF.

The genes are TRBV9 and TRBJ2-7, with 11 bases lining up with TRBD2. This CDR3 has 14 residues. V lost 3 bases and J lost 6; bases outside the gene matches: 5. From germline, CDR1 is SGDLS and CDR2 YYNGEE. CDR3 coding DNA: TGTGCCAGCAGCGAACTAGCGGGAGTAGGCGAGCAGTACTTC. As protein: CASSELAGVGEQYF.

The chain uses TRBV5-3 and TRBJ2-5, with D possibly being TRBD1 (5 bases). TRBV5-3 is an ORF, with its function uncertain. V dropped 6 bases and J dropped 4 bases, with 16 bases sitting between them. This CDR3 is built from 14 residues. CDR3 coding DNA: TGTGCCAGAAATTCGCCAGGACACGGAGAGACCCAGTACTTC. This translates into CARNSPGHGETQYF.

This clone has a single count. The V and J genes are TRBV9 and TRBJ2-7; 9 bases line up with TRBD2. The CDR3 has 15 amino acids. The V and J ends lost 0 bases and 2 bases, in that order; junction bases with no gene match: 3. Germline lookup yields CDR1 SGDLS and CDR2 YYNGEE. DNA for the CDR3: TGTGCCAGCAGCGTAGGGAGCGGGGGGACCTACGAGCAGTACTTC. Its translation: CASSVGSGGTYEQYF.

The chain's CDR3 is CACGKPGSDTQYF. Here the CDR3 DNA reads TGTGCCTGCGGGAAGCCAGGTTCGGATACGCAGTATTTT. The chain combines TRBV30 with TRBJ2-3, with a possible D match to TRBD2 (5 bases). Trimming took off 6 bases at V and 6 bases at J, with 16 bases between the two ends. Germline assignment: CDR1 GTSNPN and CDR2 SVGIG (reference sequence). The CDR3 is 13 amino acids.

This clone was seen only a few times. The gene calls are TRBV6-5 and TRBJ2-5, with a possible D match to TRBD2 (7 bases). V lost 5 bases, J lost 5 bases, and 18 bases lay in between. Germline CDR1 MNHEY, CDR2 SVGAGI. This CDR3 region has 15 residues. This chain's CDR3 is CASSGGGARRETQYF. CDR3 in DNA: TGTGCCAGCAGTGGTGGGGGGGCCAGGAGGGAGACCCAGTACTTC.

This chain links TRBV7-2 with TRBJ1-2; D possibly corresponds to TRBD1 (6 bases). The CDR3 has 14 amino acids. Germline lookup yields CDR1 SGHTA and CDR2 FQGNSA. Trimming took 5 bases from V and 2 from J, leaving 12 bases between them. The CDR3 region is CASSPYQGNYGYTF. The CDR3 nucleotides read TGTGCCAGCAGCCCGTACCAGGGGAACTATGGCTACACCTTC.

CDR3 nucleotides: TGTGCCAGCAGTGAATCAGGTCCCGGGGAGGGCTACACCTTC. Translating it yields CASSESGPGEGYTF. The chain combines TRBV25-1 with TRBJ1-2; unclear D gene. From germline, CDR1 is MGHDK and CDR2 SYGVNS. V lost 1 base, J lost 8 bases, and 14 bases lay in between. This CDR3 has 14 amino acids.

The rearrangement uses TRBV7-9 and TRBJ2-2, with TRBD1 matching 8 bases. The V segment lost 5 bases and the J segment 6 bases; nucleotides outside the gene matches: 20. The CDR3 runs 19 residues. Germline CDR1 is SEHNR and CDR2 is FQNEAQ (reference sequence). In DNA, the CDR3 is TGTGCCAGCAGCCGTTTTCGGAGACAGGGGTCCCCTCGAGCCGGGGAGCTGTTTTTT. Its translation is CASSRFRRQGSPRAGELFF.

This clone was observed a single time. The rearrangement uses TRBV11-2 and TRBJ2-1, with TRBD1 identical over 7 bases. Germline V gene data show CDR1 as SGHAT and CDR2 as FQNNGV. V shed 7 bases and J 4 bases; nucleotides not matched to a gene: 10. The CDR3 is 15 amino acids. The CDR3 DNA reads TGTGCCAGCACCCGCGGTACAGGGGATTACAATGAGCAGTTCTTC. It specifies CASTRGTGDYNEQFF.

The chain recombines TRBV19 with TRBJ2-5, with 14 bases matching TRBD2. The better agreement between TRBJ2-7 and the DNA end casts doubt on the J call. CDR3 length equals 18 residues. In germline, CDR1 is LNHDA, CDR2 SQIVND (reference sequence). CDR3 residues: CASSISGTSGSLAYEQYF. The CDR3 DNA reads TGTGCCAGTAGTATTAGCGGGACTAGCGGGAGCTTGGCCTACGAGCAGTACTTC.

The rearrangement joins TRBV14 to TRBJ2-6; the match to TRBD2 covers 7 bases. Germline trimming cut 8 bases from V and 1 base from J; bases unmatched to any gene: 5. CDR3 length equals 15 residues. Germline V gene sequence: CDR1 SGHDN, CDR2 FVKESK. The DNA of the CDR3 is TGTGCCAGCGATGGGGGGGGTTCTGGGGCCAACGTCCTGACTTTC. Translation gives CASDGGGSGANVLTF.

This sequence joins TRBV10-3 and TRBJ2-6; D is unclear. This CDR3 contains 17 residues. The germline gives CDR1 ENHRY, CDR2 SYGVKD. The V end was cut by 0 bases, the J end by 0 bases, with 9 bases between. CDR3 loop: CAISESTYSSGANVLTF. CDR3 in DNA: TGTGCCATCAGTGAGTCGACGTACAGCTCTGGGGCCAACGTCCTGACTTTC.

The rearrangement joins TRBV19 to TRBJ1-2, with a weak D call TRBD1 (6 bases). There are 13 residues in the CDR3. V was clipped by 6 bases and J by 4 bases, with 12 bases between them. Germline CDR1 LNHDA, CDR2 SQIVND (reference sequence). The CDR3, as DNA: TGTGCCAGTAGCCCTACAGGGATCTATGGCTACACCTTC. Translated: CASSPTGIYGYTF.

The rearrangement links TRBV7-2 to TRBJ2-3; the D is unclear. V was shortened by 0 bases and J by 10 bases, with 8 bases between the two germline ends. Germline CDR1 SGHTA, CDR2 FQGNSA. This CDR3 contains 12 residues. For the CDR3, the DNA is TGTGCCAGCAGCTTAGCCGCACAATCGCAGTATTTT. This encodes CASSLAAQSQYF.